The present T cell receptor beta chain was sequenced within a study of OX40 agonist ivuxolimab in advanced cancers. On the study more broadly: Dosing consisted of intravenous ivuxolimab at 0.01 to 10 mg/kg every 2 weeks. Study conclusions and caveats: Some nonresponders also had low normalized T-cell clonal expansion. On average, a greater number of expanded clones characterised CD8+ T cells relative to CD4+.

The protocol was immunoSEQ multiplex PCR, while the TCRdb copy is restricted to in-frame clones and leaves out a portion. Among about 66,000 clones, 80% to 90% were seen once, and the ten largest hold over 11%. With 5 bases removed from V and 3 bases from J, the gap between germline ends came to 11 bases. CDR3 length equals 15 residues. Germline V gene data show CDR1 as LNHDA and CDR2 as SQIVND (reference sequence). Comments on this clone: The antigen is unknown.

The sample consisted of CD4+ or CD8+ T cells sorted from blood, taken in a trial of the OX40 agonist ivuxolimab. The chain carries TRBV19 and TRBJ1-6; weak D call: TRBD1 (6 bases). The source is an adult with an advanced solid tumor such as melanoma, head and neck, liver or kidney cancer. The CDR3 bases are TGTGCCAGTAGTTACCGGGACAACTATAATTCACCCCTCCACTTT. Encoded protein: CASSYRDNYNSPLHF.